This paragraph covers one TCR beta chain sequence. Its antigen is currently unknown. The data derive from a study of Graves' ophthalmopathy and Graves' hyperthyroidism. Broader study findings: Using a 13-signature model, the authors split ophthalmopathy from stable hyperthyroidism, with about 88% sensitivity and about 80% specificity. Blood was where most expanded thyroid clonotypes above 0.001 frequency also turned up. The model flagged ophthalmopathy progression at about 68% sensitivity and 72% to 85% specificity.

TCR beta CDR3 regions were amplified from RNA transcripts. Second-round multiplex PCR came after a first-round RT-PCR that employed HTBI primers. TCRdb fed the multiplex PCR reads into MiXCR, producing one record per CDR3 protein. Of about 1.2 million distinct CDR3 sequences detected, 35% to 40% appear once; the ten largest clones hold over 8.5%. The TCR comes from an adult man with Graves' hyperthyroidism. The specimen was peripheral blood or thyroid tissue (not recorded which).

CDR3 region: CASSLGPGQWNQPQHF. CDR3 sequence (DNA): TGTGCCAGCAGCTTAGGACCGGGACAGTGGAATCAGCCCCAGCATTTT. The J gene is TRBJ1-5, the V gene TRBV7-2; 7 positions match TRBD1. V shed 1 base, J shed 4 bases, and the junction held 7 bases outside the gene matches. This CDR3 has 16 residues. The V gene's germline CDR1 is SGHTA and CDR2 FQGNSA. The full variable domain, its missing parts supplied by reference TRBV7-2 and TRBJ1-5, is GAGVSQSPSNKVTEKGKDVELRCDPISGHTALYWYRQSLGQGLEFLIYFQGNSAPDKSGLPSDRFSAERTGGSVSTLTIQRTQQEDSAVYLCASSLGPGQWNQPQHFGDGTRLSIL.